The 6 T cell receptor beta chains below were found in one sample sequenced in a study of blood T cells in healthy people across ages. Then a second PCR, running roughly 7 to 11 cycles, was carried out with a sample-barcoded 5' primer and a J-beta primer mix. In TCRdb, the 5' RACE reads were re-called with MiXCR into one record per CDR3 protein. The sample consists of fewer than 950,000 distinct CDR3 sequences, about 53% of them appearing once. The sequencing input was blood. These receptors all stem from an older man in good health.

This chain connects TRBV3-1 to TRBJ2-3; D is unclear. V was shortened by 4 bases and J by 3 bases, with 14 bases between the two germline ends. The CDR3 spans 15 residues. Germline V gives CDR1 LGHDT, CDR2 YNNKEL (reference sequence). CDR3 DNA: TGTGCCAGCAGCCGAGGCGTGAGTGCGACAGATACGCAGTATTTT. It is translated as CASSRGVSATDTQYF.

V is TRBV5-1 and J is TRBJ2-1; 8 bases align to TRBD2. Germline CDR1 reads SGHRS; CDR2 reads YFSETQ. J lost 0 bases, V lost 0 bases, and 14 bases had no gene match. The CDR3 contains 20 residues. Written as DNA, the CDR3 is TGCGCCAGCAGCTTGGCCGGAATTCCAATGGGGACTAGCTCCTACAATGAGCAGTTCTTC. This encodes CASSLAGIPMGTSSYNEQFF.

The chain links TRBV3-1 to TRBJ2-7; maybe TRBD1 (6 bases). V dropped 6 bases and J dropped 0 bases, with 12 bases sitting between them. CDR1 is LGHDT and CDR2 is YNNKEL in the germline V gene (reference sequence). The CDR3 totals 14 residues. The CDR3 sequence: CASRNQGSSYEQYF. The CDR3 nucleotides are TGTGCCAGCAGGAACCAGGGGAGCTCCTACGAGCAGTACTTC.

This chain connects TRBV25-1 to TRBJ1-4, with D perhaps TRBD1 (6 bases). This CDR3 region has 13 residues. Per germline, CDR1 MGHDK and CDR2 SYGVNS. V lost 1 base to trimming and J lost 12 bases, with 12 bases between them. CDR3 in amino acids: CASSELIQGELFF. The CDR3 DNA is TGTGCCAGCAGTGAATTAATACAGGGCGAACTGTTTTTT. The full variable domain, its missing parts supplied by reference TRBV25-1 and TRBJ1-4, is EADIYQTPRYLVIGTGKKITLECSQTMGHDKMYWYQQDPGMELHLIHYSYGVNSTEKGDLSSESTVSRIRTEHFPLTLESARPSHTSQYLCASSELIQGELFFGSGTQLSVL.

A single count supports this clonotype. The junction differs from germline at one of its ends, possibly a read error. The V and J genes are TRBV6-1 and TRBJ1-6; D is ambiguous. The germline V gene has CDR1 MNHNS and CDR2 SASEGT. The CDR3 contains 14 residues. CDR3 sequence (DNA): TGTGCCAGCAGTGAAGCGGACTCTAATTCACCCCCCCACTTT. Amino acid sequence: CASSEADSNSPPHF.

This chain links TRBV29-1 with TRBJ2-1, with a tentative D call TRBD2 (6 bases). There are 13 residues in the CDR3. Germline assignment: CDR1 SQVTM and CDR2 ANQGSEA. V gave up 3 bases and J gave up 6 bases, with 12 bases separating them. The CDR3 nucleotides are TGCAGCGTTGAGGAGGGAGTGGGCAATGAGCAGTTCTTC. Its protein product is CSVEEGVGNEQFF.